The source of this T cell receptor beta chain is a study of T cell clones after liver transplantation. Study overall: Apart from a few HCV-positive recipients, transplants were for non-autoimmune, non-viral reasons.

Some clones are missing from TCRdb's copy, which holds only in-frame ones; the method was immunoSEQ multiplex PCR. The data contain some 80,000 clones, 84% of them singletons. The germline V and J ends were trimmed by 4 bases and 2 bases, with 11 bases remaining between them. Per the germline V gene, CDR1 is SGDLS and CDR2 is YYNGEE. The CDR3 runs to 14 residues. The chain has TRBV9 and TRBJ2-3, with D possibly matching TRBD2 (5 bases). The sample here was CD4+ T cells from blood, taken about 50 months after liver transplant. The source of this sequence is a human patient who received a liver transplant. Some of these T cells may belong to the graft donor. CDR3 DNA sequence: TGTGCCAGCAGCCCAACAGACTACACAGATACGCAGTATTTT. Amino acids: CASSPTDYTDTQYF.